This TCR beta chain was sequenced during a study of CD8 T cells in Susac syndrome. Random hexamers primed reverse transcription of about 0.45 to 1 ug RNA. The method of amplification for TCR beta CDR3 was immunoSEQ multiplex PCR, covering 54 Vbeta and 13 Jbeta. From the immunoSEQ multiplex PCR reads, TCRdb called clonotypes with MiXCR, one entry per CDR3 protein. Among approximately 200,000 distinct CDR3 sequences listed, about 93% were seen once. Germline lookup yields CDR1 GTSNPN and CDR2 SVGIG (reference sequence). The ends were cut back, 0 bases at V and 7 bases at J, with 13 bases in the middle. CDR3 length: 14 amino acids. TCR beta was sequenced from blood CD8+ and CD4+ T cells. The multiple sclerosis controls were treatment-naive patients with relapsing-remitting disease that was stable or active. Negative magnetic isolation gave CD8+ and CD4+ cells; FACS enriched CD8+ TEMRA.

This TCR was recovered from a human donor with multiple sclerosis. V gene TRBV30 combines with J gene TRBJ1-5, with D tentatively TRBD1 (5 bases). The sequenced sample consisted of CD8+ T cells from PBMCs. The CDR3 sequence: CAWSVHGGVQPQHF. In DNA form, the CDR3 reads TGTGCCTGGAGTGTACACGGGGGGGTACAGCCCCAGCATTTT.